What follows are 16 T cell receptor beta chains derived from one specimen sequenced in a study of beta chain features in type 1 diabetes. The sequenced template was cDNA made from the entire isolated RNA. The method was immunoSEQ multiplex PCR; TCRdb's version includes in-frame clones alone and lacks a portion of them. Seen here are about 250,000 clones, roughly 14% observed once, and the top ten hold around 0.026%. The sequenced sample consisted of naive CD4+ T cells from blood. Receptors were obtained from a middle-aged woman in good health.

The V gene is TRBV18, the J gene TRBJ2-1, with 13 bases fitting TRBD2. Trimming at V came to 4 bases and at J to 8 bases, leaving 2 bases not matched to a gene. CDR1 and CDR2 from the germline V gene are KGHSH and LQKENI. This CDR3 region has 14 residues. CDR3 sequence: CASSRLAGGDEQFF. CDR3 bases: TGTGCCAGCTCACGACTAGCGGGGGGTGATGAGCAGTTCTTC.

The chain joins TRBV2 to TRBJ1-3; TRBD1 is a possible D gene (5 bases). Germline-derived CDR1 and CDR2 are SNHLY and FYNNEI. The CDR3 has 13 residues. V lost 4 bases, J lost 5 bases, and 9 bases lay in between. CDR3 region: CASSGQSRNTIYF. CDR3 sequence (DNA): TGTGCCAGCAGTGGACAGAGTCGAAACACCATATATTTT.

This chain connects TRBV11-1 to TRBJ2-4; TRBD2 might be the D (5 bases). The ends were cut back, 2 bases at V and 7 bases at J, with 15 bases in the middle. Germline loops: CDR1 SGHAT, CDR2 FQDESV (reference sequence). The CDR3 runs to 15 residues. The CDR3 reads CASSLLAPSVNIQYF. The CDR3 DNA reads as TGTGCCAGCAGCTTACTAGCTCCATCCGTCAACATTCAGTACTTC.

A note on this clone: Other DNA sequences in the same sample also yield this CDR3. The chain joins TRBV5-1 to TRBJ2-7; TRBD1 might be the D (6 bases). This CDR3 spans 13 amino acids. Trimming removed 4 bases from V and 1 base from J, with 9 bases in between. Germline CDR1 reads SGHRS; CDR2 reads YFSETQ. CDR3 sequence: CASSPQGSYEQYF. The CDR3 bases are TGCGCCAGCAGCCCGCAGGGGTCCTACGAGCAGTACTTC.

This chain links TRBV19 with TRBJ1-2, with 8 bases aligning to TRBD1. Germline-derived CDR1 and CDR2 are LNHDA and SQIVND (reference sequence). V shed 1 base, J shed 4 bases, and the junction held 2 bases outside the gene matches. The CDR3 totals 14 residues. CDR3: CASSIAGGIYGYTF. DNA of the CDR3: TGTGCCAGTAGTATAGCAGGGGGCATCTATGGCTACACCTTC. Based on the CDR3 plus reference TRBV19 and TRBJ1-2, the full variable domain is DGGITQSPKYLFRKEGQNVTLSCEQNLNHDAMYWYRQDPGQGLRLIYYSQIVNDFQKGDIAEGYSVSREKKESFPLTVTSAQKNPTAFYLCASSIAGGIYGYTFGSGTRLTVV.

This clone was observed a few times. The CDR3 nucleotides are TGTGCCAGCAGCTTCACAGGGCGGACTGAAGCTTTCTTT. Its protein product is CASSFTGRTEAFF. The chain joins TRBV5-6 to TRBJ1-1, with D perhaps matching TRBD1 (6 bases). Trimming shortened V by 2 bases and J by 5 bases, and 10 bases separated the two germline ends. CDR1 and CDR2 (germline): SGHDT, YYEEEE. CDR3 length: 13 amino acids.

The table lists this clone with a few counts. The gene calls are TRBV10-2 and TRBJ2-5; 7 bases match TRBD2. CDR3 length: 14 residues. Trimming at V came to 6 bases and at J to 5 bases, leaving 9 bases not matched to a gene. Germline assignment: CDR1 WSHSY and CDR2 SAAADI. CDR3: CASRGRRGNETQYF. The CDR3 nucleotides read TGCGCCAGCAGAGGGAGGCGGGGGAACGAGACCCAGTACTTC.

This clone has a handful of counts. The genes are TRBV2 and TRBJ1-1; D may be TRBD1 (6 bases). The CDR3 runs 13 residues. V shed 7 bases and J shed 0 bases, with 9 bases lying between them. CDR1 SNHLY and CDR2 FYNNEI come from the germline V gene. The CDR3 spells CASTGHLNTEAFF. CDR3 nucleotide sequence: TGTGCCAGCACGGGACACTTGAACACTGAAGCTTTCTTT.

The table lists this clone with a few counts. V gene TRBV6-5 combines with J gene TRBJ1-2, with 8 bases aligning to TRBD1. The V gene end was trimmed by 6 bases and the J gene end by 0 bases; junction bases not matched to a gene: 6. The CDR3 loop spans 15 amino acids. Germline CDR1 and CDR2: MNHEY and SVGAGI. CDR3 residues: CASSLDRVANYGYTF. The CDR3, as DNA: TGTGCCAGCAGCTTGGACAGGGTAGCTAACTATGGCTACACCTTC.

This clone has just a few counts. The chain links TRBV29-1 to TRBJ2-1, with D possibly matching TRBD2 (7 bases). Germline values: CDR1 SQVTM, CDR2 ANQGSEA. The CDR3 sequence is 12 residues long. Trimming pared 7 bases from V and 9 bases from J, leaving 16 bases between. DNA of the CDR3: TGCAGCGGAAGGGGGGGGGTGTTTGAGCAGTTCTTC. Translated, it gives CSGRGGVFEQFF.

The chain couples TRBV2 to TRBJ2-3, with TRBD2 identical over 10 bases. CDR3 size: 16 residues. The germline V gene has CDR1 SNHLY and CDR2 FYNNEI. V lost 4 bases to trimming and J lost 4 bases; unmatched junction nucleotides: 8. The CDR3 coding sequence is TGTGCCAGCAGTGTGCTAGCGGGGGACTTCCCAGATACGCAGTATTTT. It is translated as CASSVLAGDFPDTQYF.

There are a few counts of this clone. The chain couples TRBV28 to TRBJ2-1; 10 nucleotides line up with TRBD1. Per the germline V gene, CDR1 is MDHEN and CDR2 is SYDVKM. The V segment lost 5 bases and the J segment 12 bases; nucleotides outside the gene matches: 16. This CDR3 comprises 16 residues. CDR3 DNA sequence: TGTGCCAGCAGTCCAGACCCGGGACAGGGGCCCTTGTGGCAGTTCTTC. This codes for CASSPDPGQGPLWQFF.

CDR3 residues: CASSQGLGTLSYEQYF. Written as DNA, the CDR3 is TGTGCCAGCAGCCAGGGTCTCGGGACATTAAGCTACGAGCAGTACTTC. The chain employs TRBV14 and TRBJ2-5, with D possibly TRBD1 on 6 matching bases. The J call may be wrong; the DNA end is better matched by TRBJ2-7. CDR3 length equals 16 residues. Germline loops: CDR1 SGHDN, CDR2 FVKESK.

The V call is TRBV7-8, the J call TRBJ2-1; D is perhaps TRBD1 (6 bases). The germline V gene has CDR1 SGHVS and CDR2 FQNEAQ. Trimming left V 6 bases short and J 3 bases short, with 9 bases between. The CDR3 loop spans 13 amino acids. The CDR3 DNA reads TGTGCCAGCAGTCCGGACAGCTACAATGAGCAGTTCTTC. Its protein is CASSPDSYNEQFF.

This rearrangement joins TRBV11-2 to TRBJ1-5; 7 nucleotides match TRBD1. Trimming at V came to 6 bases and at J to 4 bases, leaving 3 bases not matched to a gene. In germline, CDR1 is SGHAT, CDR2 FQNNGV. There are 13 residues in the CDR3. The CDR3 DNA sequence: TGTGCCAGCAGTAAGGACAGGAATCAGCCCCAGCATTTT. Encoded protein: CASSKDRNQPQHF. Full variable domain (rest looked up from reference TRBV11-2 and TRBJ1-5): EAGVAQSPRYKIIEKRQSVAFWCNPISGHATLYWYQQILGQGPKLLIQFQNNGVVDDSQLPKDRFSAERLKGVDSTLKIQPAKLEDSAVYLCASSKDRNQPQHFGDGTRLSIL.

This clone was recorded a few times. The chain recombines TRBV5-4 with TRBJ2-2; TRBD2 matches 14 bases. The CDR3 is 16 residues long. J lost 6 bases, V lost 8 bases, and 9 bases had no gene match. Looked up from germline, CDR1 is SGHNT and CDR2 is YYREEE (reference sequence). CDR3 protein: CASRLGLAGDPGELFF. The CDR3 region has the DNA TGTGCCAGTCGGTTGGGACTAGCGGGGGATCCCGGGGAGCTGTTTTTT.